Listed below are T cell receptor beta chains from one sample, sequenced in a study of OX40 agonist ivuxolimab in advanced cancers. This table comes from immunoSEQ multiplex PCR, and its TCRdb copy is limited to in-frame clones, with some not included. The sample includes more than 50,000 clones, approximately 90% of them seen just once. This sample comprised CD4+ or CD8+ T cells sorted from blood, obtained in a trial of the OX40 agonist ivuxolimab. The receptors shown here come from an adult with an advanced solid tumor such as melanoma, head and neck, liver or kidney cancer. The CDR3 runs from the conserved cysteine through the conserved F or W. The D gene is left open where the match is weak. Rows may omit the clone size; those that give it use once, few, many or a size class.

v_gene	len	j_gene	d_gene	abundance	CDR3aa	CDR3nt
TRBV18	14	TRBJ2-5	.	.	CASSPGYSRETQYF	TGTGCCAGCTCACCGGGGTACAGCCGAGAGACCCAGTACTTC
TRBV11-2	13	TRBJ2-1	.	.	CAEGGLRSNEQFF	TGTGCCGAGGGGGGGTTGCGTAGCAATGAGCAGTTCTTC
TRBV6-6	16	TRBJ1-1	TRBD1	.	CASSRDRGGMNTEAFF	TGTGCCAGCAGCCGTGACAGGGGTGGGATGAACACTGAAGCTTTCTTT
TRBV5-4	15	TRBJ1-2	.	.	CASSQGDIPGVGYTF	TGTGCCAGCAGCCAGGGAGATATCCCAGGGGTTGGCTACACCTTC
TRBV27	12	TRBJ2-1	.	.	CASSYLGNEQFF	TGTGCCAGCAGTTATTTAGGAAATGAGCAGTTCTTC
TRBV10-1	15	TRBJ2-3	TRBD2	.	CASSETGGGTDTQYF	TGCGCCAGCAGTGAAACGGGAGGGGGCACAGATACGCAGTATTTT
TRBV19	16	TRBJ2-2	.	.	CASSIGNRAYTGELFF	TGTGCCAGTAGTATAGGTAACAGGGCATACACCGGGGAGCTGTTTTTT
TRBV5-4	17	TRBJ2-1	.	.	CASSLGSTVSSYNEQFF	TGTGCCAGCAGCTTGGGGTCCACGGTAAGCTCCTACAATGAGCAGTTCTTC
TRBV27	16	TRBJ2-7	.	.	CASSFGGSLIPYEQYF	TGTGCCAGCAGTTTTGGGGGGAGTCTTATCCCTTACGAGCAGTACTTC
TRBV7-2	14	TRBJ2-7	.	.	CASSLAGGPYEQYF	TGTGCCAGCAGCTTAGCGGGAGGCCCCTACGAGCAGTACTTC
TRBV11-2	13	TRBJ2-4	.	.	CASTRGWANIQYF	TGTGCCAGCACCCGGGGGTGGGCAAACATTCAGTACTTC
TRBV13	18	TRBJ2-1	TRBD2	.	CASSLSLAGGHVYNEQFF	TGTGCCAGCAGCTTATCTCTAGCGGGGGGGCATGTCTACAATGAGCAGTTCTTC
TRBV7-3	13	TRBJ2-3	.	.	CASSLGVTDTQYF	TGTGCCAGCAGCTTGGGGGTAACAGATACGCAGTATTTT
TRBV7-8	15	TRBJ2-7	.	.	CASSLGDGRIYEQYF	TGTGCCAGCAGCTTAGGTGACGGTCGCATCTACGAGCAGTACTTC
TRBV6-1	18	TRBJ1-3	TRBD1	.	CASSELRGGTRLGNTIYF	TGTGCCAGCAGTGAATTACGAGGGGGCACGCGACTTGGAAACACCATATATTTT
TRBV7-3	14	TRBJ2-7	.	once	CASSPFGGTYEQYF	TGTGCCAGCAGTCCCTTCGGGGGTACCTACGAGCAGTACTTC
TRBV2	14	TRBJ2-4	TRBD1	.	CASSGRDRGNIQYF	TGTGCCAGCAGTGGCCGGGACAGGGGGAACATTCAGTACTTC
TRBV27	14	TRBJ2-3	.	.	CASSLRGVTDTQYF	TGTGCCAGCAGTTTGAGGGGAGTCACAGATACGCAGTATTTT
TRBV7-9	13	TRBJ1-2	.	.	CASTRGGVYGYTF	TGTGCCAGCACTAGAGGTGGCGTCTATGGCTACACCTTC
TRBV7-3	13	TRBJ1-1	.	.	CASSLTGYTEAFF	TGTGCCAGCAGCTTAACGGGTTACACTGAAGCTTTCTTT
TRBV5-1	14	TRBJ1-6	.	.	CASSLQESNSPLHF	TGCGCCAGCAGCTTACAGGAATCCAATTCACCCCTCCACTTT
TRBV10-3	14	TRBJ1-1	.	.	CAISESYQVKGAFF	TGTGCCATCAGTGAGTCGTACCAGGTTAAGGGAGCTTTCTTT
TRBV11-1	14	TRBJ1-1	TRBD1	.	CASSPRDRVLEAFF	TGTGCCAGCAGCCCACGGGACAGGGTCCTTGAAGCTTTCTTT
TRBV28	15	TRBJ1-2	.	.	CASSLALSSNYGYTF	TGTGCCAGCAGTTTGGCCCTCTCCTCTAACTATGGCTACACCTTC
TRBV5-4	16	TRBJ1-6	.	.	CASSFSRGWDNSPLHF	TGTGCCAGCAGCTTCAGTAGAGGGTGGGATAATTCACCCCTCCACTTT
TRBV2	13	TRBJ1-5	.	.	CASRDQGYQPQHF	TGTGCCAGCAGGGATCAGGGGTATCAGCCCCAGCATTTT
TRBV27	15	TRBJ1-1	.	.	CASSSGLGRLSEAFF	TGTGCCAGCAGTTCAGGCTTGGGACGGCTCTCGGAAGCTTTCTTT
TRBV5-1	13	TRBJ2-5	.	.	CASSLIPQETQYF	TGCGCCAGCAGCTTGATACCCCAAGAGACCCAGTACTTC
TRBV10-3	13	TRBJ1-1	.	once	CAIRQTERTEAFF	TGTGCCATCAGGCAGACAGAGCGCACTGAAGCTTTCTTT
TRBV6-6	14	TRBJ1-5	.	.	CASSFPGENQPQHF	TGTGCCAGCAGTTTTCCCGGGGAGAATCAGCCCCAGCATTTT
TRBV7-2	15	TRBJ2-7	TRBD2	.	CASSTASGYNYEQYF	TGTGCCAGCAGCACCGCTAGCGGCTACAACTACGAGCAGTACTTC
TRBV28	16	TRBJ2-3	TRBD2	.	CAARVCGGASTDTQYF	TGTGCCGCCAGGGTGTGCGGGGGGGCTAGCACAGATACGCAGTATTTT
TRBV6-1	14	TRBJ1-2	.	.	CASSDGWGVDGYTF	TGTGCCAGCAGTGATGGGTGGGGGGTAGATGGCTACACCTTC
TRBV6-5	11	TRBJ1-5	.	.	CASSAEEPQHF	TGTGCCAGCAGCGCCGAGGAGCCCCAGCATTTT
TRBV19	14	TRBJ2-1	TRBD1	.	CASSAGQVWGEQFF	TGTGCCAGTAGTGCAGGACAGGTGTGGGGTGAGCAGTTCTTC
TRBV7-9	12	TRBJ1-4	.	once	CATRADSEKLFF	TGTGCCACCCGAGCGGATTCCGAAAAACTGTTTTTT
TRBV6-6	14	TRBJ2-5	.	.	CASTESRPGETQYF	TGTGCCAGCACAGAGAGCCGCCCAGGAGAGACCCAGTACTTC
TRBV6-5	14	TRBJ1-6	TRBD1	.	CASSTTGVDSPLHF	TGTGCCAGCAGTACCACAGGGGTAGACTCACCCCTCCACTTT
TRBV5-6	16	TRBJ2-5	.	.	CASSLFGDRSQETQYF	TGTGCCAGCAGCTTGTTTGGTGACCGCTCCCAAGAGACCCAGTACTTC
TRBV28	14	TRBJ2-3	.	.	CASSLGGALDTQYF	TGTGCCAGCAGTTTAGGGGGCGCCTTAGATACGCAGTATTTT
TRBV5-5	12	TRBJ2-5	.	.	CASSLTGETQYF	TGTGCCAGCAGCTTAACAGGGGAGACCCAGTACTTC
TRBV5-4	13	TRBJ2-2	.	.	CASSLEPLRELFF	TGTGCCAGCAGCTTGGAACCACTCCGGGAGCTGTTTTTT
TRBV19	13	TRBJ2-5	.	.	CASSDSSLETQYF	TGTGCCAGTAGCGACAGCTCCCTAGAGACCCAGTACTTC
TRBV7-6	11	TRBJ1-1	.	.	CASSSNTEAFF	TGTGCCAGCAGCTCAAACACTGAAGCTTTCTTT
TRBV5-5	13	TRBJ2-1	.	.	CASSPRWGVLFFF	TGTGCCAGCAGCCCCCGGTGGGGGGTGTTGTTCTTCTTC
TRBV9	16	TRBJ2-3	TRBD2	.	CASSPRLLAGGQTQYF	TGTGCCAGCAGCCCCAGACTACTAGCGGGGGGGCAGACGCAGTATTTT
TRBV19	15	TRBJ2-6	.	.	CASTPESSGANVLTF	TGTGCCAGTACTCCAGAGTCATCTGGGGCCAACGTCCTGACTTTC
TRBV27	15	TRBJ2-1	.	.	CASSFVRLTYNEQFF	TGTGCCAGCAGTTTTGTGCGACTAACCTACAATGAGCAGTTCTTC
TRBV7-2	13	TRBJ1-2	.	.	CASSFGGDYGYTF	TGTGCCAGCAGCTTCGGCGGAGACTATGGCTACACCTTC